This T cell receptor (beta chain) was sequenced for a study of blood T cell repertoires in COVID-19. Study overall: The cDNA or gDNA used as material had been derived from T cells, B-cell-depleted T cells, or PBMCs.

Some clones are missing from TCRdb's copy, which holds only in-frame ones; the method was immunoSEQ multiplex PCR. The table has about 210,000 clones, approximately 90% seen once; the top ten hold around 23%. Unmatched junction bases numbered 16, after V lost 6 bases and J lost 3 bases. The CDR3 consists of 17 residues. Germline loops: CDR1 MGHDK, CDR2 SYGVNS. Living in roughly 25 US areas, the participants were between about 18 and 100 years of age. Cohorts were determined from participant-reported clinical history. Sequenced sample: PBMCs or T cells enriched from blood (not recorded which). The clonotype comes from a woman in her 40s in a cohort exposed to, infected with or recovered from COVID-19 (not recorded which). The chain joins TRBV25-1 to TRBJ1-1, with TRBD1 matching over 7 bases. The CDR3 coding sequence is TGTGCCAGCAGCACTAACAGGGGCGAACCTTCAGACACTGAAGCTTTCTTT. Its translation is CASSTNRGEPSDTEAFF.